Here is one T cell receptor (beta chain) with its context. This clone was picked up a small number of times. This clone's antigen is unknown. Qualities for individual bases were not recorded, and no much larger clone is one base off. This sample is part of a study of OX40 agonist ivuxolimab in advanced cancers. Regarding the complete study: Ivuxolimab, which targeted the costimulatory receptor OX40 (CD134), was an agonistic, fully human IgG2 monoclonal antibody. Three dose-escalation patients achieved partial responses, one with hepatocellular carcinoma and two with cutaneous melanoma. Of the approximately 50 dose-escalation patients, hepatocellular carcinoma was present in approximately 20, melanoma in about 15, renal cell carcinoma in 9 and head and neck cancer in 9. The paper covers the monotherapy dose-escalation part of the phase I ivuxolimab trial, which included N = 52 patients. Prior anti-PD-1, anti-PD-L1 or anti-CTLA-4 therapy was permitted, and checkpoint inhibitors had been received by around 40% of dose-escalation patients. Peripheral TCRbeta sequencing was intended to test whether TCR sequence diversity was altered and clonal T-cell expansion was caused by ivuxolimab. A male proportion of roughly 85% and a mean age of approximately 60 years, ranging from roughly 20 to 80, were recorded for the dose-escalation cohort. Intravenous ivuxolimab was administered to patients every 2 weeks at six dose levels: 0.01, 0.1, 0.3, 1.5, 3 and 10 mg/kg.

Patients with a history of autoimmune disease or receiving systemic immunosuppression were excluded from the trial. In every dose cohort, peripheral blood was drawn for TCR sequencing at baseline, cycle 4 day 1, and cycle 7 day 1. Samples came from an open-label, multicenter, first-in-human phase I dose-escalation trial of ivuxolimab. The trial enrolled adults with locally advanced or metastatic head and neck squamous cell, hepatocellular, melanoma or renal cell carcinoma. Before TCR sequencing, CD4+ T cells and CD8+ T cells were sorted from peripheral blood as separate populations. A distance of 14 bases separates the germline ends of V and J, which lose 2 bases and 7 bases respectively. CDR1 and CDR2 were assigned from the germline V gene as SGHTA and FQGTGA. From the cysteine up to the phenylalanine, the CDR3 has a length of 15 residues. Only CDR3 DNA is held: 45 bases, read in frame from base 1.

Summary of the overall study and its limitations: After ivuxolimab, expanded clones were on average more numerous among CD8+ T cells than among CD4+ T cells. Partial responders in the 0.1-3.0 mg/kg groups had among the lowest normalized peripheral clonal expansion, especially among CD8+ T cells. Low levels of normalized T-cell clonal expansion were also seen in some patients who did not respond. At doses from 0.1 to 3.0 mg/kg, clonal expansion was seen in both CD4+ and CD8+ blood T cells between baseline and week 6. Antigen specificity was not determined for the clonally expanded peripheral T cells.

Genomic DNA was isolated from the sorted cells so that the TCRbeta CDR3 region could be sequenced. TCRbeta CDR3 regions were sequenced using the immunoSEQ Assay. TCRdb took this table from immuneACCESS and kept in-frame rearrangements with V and J called. Such tables lack part of the clones; where checked against another copy, unresolved V genes explain under half of the gap, and the rest is unexplained. For this sample there are about 130,000 clones; about 90% appear just once. 0.8% to 1% of the sample is in the top ten clones. The rearranged segments are TRBV7-3 and TRBJ1-4, with a weak D call of TRBD1 (6 bases match). The specimen was CD4+ or CD8+ T cells sorted from blood, collected in a trial of the OX40 agonist ivuxolimab. The source of this sequence is an adult with an advanced solid tumor such as melanoma, head and neck, liver or kidney cancer. Here is the DNA: TGTGCCAGCAGCTTACCACAGGGAGGAGGTGAAAAACTGTTTTTT. It specifies CASSLPQGGGEKLFF.